One and the same sample provided the 24 T cell receptor beta chains below, sequenced in a study of shared clonotypes between healthy human individuals. This table comes from immunoSEQ multiplex PCR, and its TCRdb copy is limited to in-frame clones, with some not included. Of 2 million to 2.5 million clones in the sample, approximately 96% are singletons; the top ten hold approximately 0.13%. The specimen sequenced was naive CD4+ T cells sorted from blood. The subset is: CD45RA+ positively selected. These receptors originate from a young man in good health.

The chain combines TRBV18 with TRBJ2-5; 12 bases fit TRBD1. Unmatched junction bases numbered 13, after V lost 6 bases and J lost 5 bases. This CDR3 has 17 residues. CDR1 is KGHSH, CDR2 LQKENI, per germline. CDR3 DNA sequence: TGTGCCAGCTCCCCGATGGCCGGGACAGGGGGCCTCGAGACCCAGTACTTC. Protein product: CASSPMAGTGGLETQYF.

This clone was observed a few times. This chain uses TRBV5-1 with TRBJ2-7; D is unresolved. The CDR3 runs 14 residues. Germline V gene data show CDR1 as SGHRS and CDR2 as YFSETQ. V was trimmed by 0 bases and J by 6 bases, leaving 13 bases between them. CDR3 in amino acids: CASSLASLAGEQYF. The CDR3 nucleotides read TGCGCCAGCAGCTTGGCTTCTCTTGCCGGCGAGCAGTACTTC.

CDR3: CASSSQAGEYNEQFF. In nucleotides, the CDR3 is TGTGCCAGCAGTTCCCAAGCGGGAGAGTACAATGAGCAGTTCTTC. The chain recombines TRBV6-5 with TRBJ2-1, with TRBD2 matching over 8 bases. Germline V CDR1 and CDR2: MNHEY, SVGAGI. There are 15 residues in the CDR3. V was pared by 4 bases and J by 4 bases, with 6 bases of the junction left unmatched.

The chain recombines TRBV5-1 with TRBJ2-5, with D maybe TRBD2 (8 bases). The ends were cut back, 0 bases at V and 3 bases at J, with 15 bases in the middle. The CDR3 extends over 16 amino acids. Germline CDR1 is SGHRS and CDR2 is YFSETQ. The CDR3 loop reads CASSLAGGDRKETQYF. The DNA for the CDR3 is TGCGCCAGCAGCTTGGCCGGGGGGGACAGAAAAGAGACCCAGTACTTC.

The chain uses TRBV4-3 and TRBJ2-1, with 10 bases lining up with TRBD2. From germline, CDR1 is LGHNA and CDR2 YSLEER. This CDR3 is built from 15 residues. Trimming removed 0 bases from V and 4 bases from J; junction bases left unmatched: 0. This CDR3 reads CASSQELAGYNEQFF. The CDR3 nucleotides are TGCGCCAGCAGCCAAGAACTAGCGGGATACAATGAGCAGTTCTTC.

The chain uses TRBV5-5 and TRBJ2-7; maybe TRBD1 (5 bases). The germline V gene encodes CDR1 SGHKS and CDR2 YYEKEE (reference sequence). This CDR3 contains 14 residues. V lost 4 bases, J lost 3 bases, and 14 bases lay in between. This CDR3 reads CASSRFQGVYEQYF. The CDR3 DNA reads as TGTGCCAGCAGCCGTTTCCAGGGCGTCTACGAGCAGTACTTC. The entire variable domain, with the rest obtained from reference TRBV5-5 and TRBJ2-7, is as follows: DAGVTQSPTHLIKTRGQQVTLRCSPISGHKSVSWYQQVLGQGPQFIFQYYEKEERGRGNFPDRFSARQFPNYSSELNVNALLLGDSALYLCASSRFQGVYEQYFGPGTRLTVT.

This chain links TRBV10-3 with TRBJ2-3; 7 bases agree with TRBD1. The CDR3 is made up of 15 amino acids. V lost 4 bases, J lost 3 bases, and 7 bases stayed unmatched. Germline V gene sequence: CDR1 ENHRY, CDR2 SYGVKD. The CDR3 region has the DNA TGTGCCATCAGTGGACAGGGCTTGAGGACAGATACGCAGTATTTT. Residues: CAISGQGLRTDTQYF.

The genes are TRBV7-2 and TRBJ2-5; weak D call: TRBD1 (7 bases). V lost 5 bases, J lost 5 bases, and 21 bases lay in between. From germline, CDR1 is SGHTA and CDR2 FQGNSA. The CDR3 spans 16 residues. In DNA, the CDR3 is TGTGCCAGCAGCCACACGTCCAGGGGGGCAGTGGAGACCCAGTACTTC. Its protein product is CASSHTSRGAVETQYF.

This clone was counted only a few times. V and J are TRBV6-5 and TRBJ1-6, with a weak D call TRBD1 (5 bases). CDR1 and CDR2 from the germline V gene are MNHEY and SVGAGI. The CDR3 loop spans 13 amino acids. Trimming pared 5 bases from V and 9 bases from J, leaving 11 bases between. The CDR3 reads CASSRPQGSPLHF. The CDR3 coding sequence is TGTGCCAGCAGTCGACCTCAGGGTTCACCCCTCCACTTT.

The chain has TRBV6-5 and TRBJ2-7; 11 nucleotides match TRBD1. After removal of 6 bases from V and 6 bases from J, the junction contained 7 bases not matched to a gene. The V gene's germline CDR1 is MNHEY and CDR2 SVGAGI. The CDR3 totals 14 residues. The CDR3 here is CASSAPGTGGEQYF. The CDR3 DNA sequence: TGTGCCAGCAGCGCACCAGGGACAGGGGGCGAGCAGTACTTC.

The V call is TRBV7-8, the J call TRBJ1-1; D is undetermined. Germline V gene data show CDR1 as SGHVS and CDR2 as FQNEAQ. Trimming took off 0 bases at V and 14 bases at J, with 13 bases between the two ends. This CDR3 spans 12 amino acids. DNA of the CDR3: TGTGCCAGCAGCTTAGCACTTGAAGACCGCTTCTTT. Amino acids: CASSLALEDRFF.

The rearrangement links TRBV30 to TRBJ1-2; TRBD1 agrees at 12 bases. The J segment lost 0 bases and the V segment lost 6 bases, leaving 8 bases of the junction unmatched. There are 16 residues in the CDR3. Germline V gives CDR1 GTSNPN, CDR2 SVGIG (reference sequence). The CDR3 loop is CACTGTGGWTNYGYTF. The DNA for the CDR3 is TGTGCCTGTACCGGGACAGGGGGCTGGACTAACTATGGCTACACCTTC. Based on the CDR3 plus reference TRBV30 and TRBJ1-2, the full variable domain is SQTIHQWPATLVQPVGSPLSLECTVEGTSNPNLYWYRQAAGRGLQLLFYSVGIGQISSEVPQNLSASRPQDRQFILSSKKLLLSDSGFYLCACTGTGGWTNYGYTFGSGTRLTVV.

V gene TRBV5-1 combines with J gene TRBJ2-7; D possibly corresponds to TRBD1 (5 bases). CDR3 length: 13 amino acids. Germline CDR1 reads SGHRS; CDR2 reads YFSETQ. The V end was cut by 4 bases, the J end by 3 bases, with 11 bases between. This CDR3 is CASSTDTYYEQYF. For the CDR3, the DNA is TGCGCCAGCAGCACGGACACTTACTACGAGCAGTACTTC.

The chain combines TRBV4-2 with TRBJ2-7; 8 bases fit TRBD2. The CDR3 is made up of 14 amino acids. Germline CDR1 is LGHNA and CDR2 is YNFKEQ. Trimming removed 7 bases from V and 6 bases from J; junction bases left unmatched: 11. CDR3 protein: CASNVRSGGREQYF. The DNA of the CDR3 is TGTGCCAGCAATGTGCGTTCGGGGGGGCGCGAGCAGTACTTC.

This clone was observed a handful of times. In the same sample, other DNA sequences code for this CDR3. The gene calls are TRBV30 and TRBJ2-3; D remains unclear. Between the trimmed V and J ends, which lost 0 bases and 6 bases, there was a span of 4 bases. Germline lookup yields CDR1 GTSNPN and CDR2 SVGIG (reference sequence). This CDR3 is 11 amino acids long. The CDR3 region is CAWSVEDTQYF. For the CDR3, the DNA is TGTGCCTGGAGTGTCGAGGATACGCAGTATTTT.

On this clone: Distinct nucleotide sequences in the sample also encode this CDR3. This chain uses TRBV5-4 with TRBJ2-5, with D perhaps matching TRBD2 (6 bases). V lost 2 bases and J lost 5, with 10 bases in between. In germline, CDR1 is SGHNT, CDR2 YYREEE (reference sequence). The CDR3 covers 13 residues. In DNA form, the CDR3 reads TGTGCCAGCAGCTTAGCGGGTTTTGAGACCCAGTACTTC. Translation gives CASSLAGFETQYF.

The V gene is TRBV11-3, the J gene TRBJ2-2; TRBD2 might be the D (5 bases). The germline gives CDR1 SGHNT, CDR2 YENEEA. Trimming removed 5 bases from V and 4 bases from J, with 17 bases in between. This CDR3 comprises 16 residues. CDR3 region: CASSPHYGESTGELFF. CDR3 nucleotide sequence: TGTGCCAGCAGCCCCCATTACGGGGAGAGCACCGGGGAGCTGTTTTTT.

V and J are TRBV5-1 and TRBJ2-5; D not resolved. CDR3 length: 15 residues. Trimming removed 0 bases at V and 4 bases at J, with 13 bases between. The germline V gene has CDR1 SGHRS and CDR2 YFSETQ. This CDR3 reads CASSLGGNSGETQYF. CDR3 nucleotides: TGCGCCAGCAGCTTGGGAGGTAACTCAGGAGAGACCCAGTACTTC.

The V call is TRBV11-3, the J call TRBJ2-3; 10 nucleotides agree with TRBD1. The CDR3 is 13 residues long. The ends lost 6 bases at V and 6 bases at J; junction bases unmatched: 3. Germline CDR1 reads SGHNT; CDR2 reads YENEEA. CDR3: CASRGQGEDTQYF. CDR3 DNA sequence: TGTGCCAGCAGAGGACAGGGGGAGGATACGCAGTATTTT. Complete variable domain (other parts from reference TRBV11-3 and TRBJ2-3): EAGVVQSPRYKIIEKKQPVAFWCNPISGHNTLYWYLQNLGQGPELLIRYENEEAVDDSQLPKDRFSAERLKGVDSTLKIQPAELGDSAVYLCASRGQGEDTQYFGPGTRLTVL.

The chain joins TRBV20-1 to TRBJ1-1, with 7 positions matching TRBD1. V lost 4 bases and J lost 7; bases outside the gene matches: 3. Germline V CDR1 and CDR2: DFQATT, SNEGSKA (reference sequence). The CDR3 has 11 amino acids. CDR3 amino acids: CSAMTGHEAFF. The CDR3 coding sequence is TGCAGTGCTATGACAGGGCATGAAGCTTTCTTT.

Remarks on this clone: A read error may account for a junction end that differs from germline. The genes are TRBV19 and TRBJ2-4; D is perhaps TRBD2 (6 bases). This CDR3 has 17 amino acids. Germline loops: CDR1 LNHDA, CDR2 SQIVND (reference sequence). In DNA form, the CDR3 reads TGTGCCAGTAGCATAGATTCTTTGGGGGGTCTTAAGGACATTCAGTACTTC. It codes for CASSIDSLGGLKDIQYF.

In DNA, the CDR3 is TGTGCCAGCAGTTCTAGCGGGAGGAAGGGTGAGCAGTTCTTC. Amino acids: CASSSSGRKGEQFF. The rearrangement uses TRBV11-2 and TRBJ2-1; TRBD2 agrees at 11 bases. The junction had 7 bases not matched to a gene; V was cut back by 6 bases and J by 9 bases. Germline lookup yields CDR1 SGHAT and CDR2 FQNNGV. The length of the CDR3 is 14 residues.

The V and J genes are TRBV2 and TRBJ1-2; D is unclear. The CDR3 consists of 14 residues. Germline V CDR1 and CDR2: SNHLY, FYNNEI. The V and J ends lost 2 bases and 4 bases respectively, with 11 bases between them. CDR3 amino acids: CASSENGMGYGYTF. The CDR3 DNA reads TGTGCCAGCAGTGAAAACGGGATGGGCTATGGCTACACCTTC.

The rearrangement joins TRBV12-2 to TRBJ2-7; TRBD1, the table's D call, lacks a check against the DNA. TRBV12-2 is designated a pseudogene. This CDR3 region has 11 residues. CDR3 DNA sequence: TGTGCAAGTCGCCCCTCACCCAGGCAGTACTTC. Residues: CASRPSPRQYF.